This T cell receptor beta chain was recovered during a study of T-cell reconstitution after alpha-beta-depleted transplantation in children (dated by TCRdb to the mid-2010s). Turning to the overall study: T-cell immune reconstitution after TCRalphabeta/CD19-depleted allogeneic hematopoietic cell transplantation in children was quantitatively tracked in the study by means of TCR repertoire profiling.

This clonotype was counted many times. Its recognized antigen is unknown. Per-nucleotide qualities are absent, and no much larger clonotype sits a single base away. The library came from PCR. Sequenced on an Illumina HiSeq 2500. TCR libraries were prepared with molecular barcoding, using unique molecular identifiers to normalize TCRbeta repertoire quantification. The public reads were quality trimmed at Q25 with fastp and then assembled into clones with MiXCR by TCRdb, keeping productive beta chains. Identical CDR3 protein sequences are pooled into one entry, listed with their most common genes and DNA. In this sample the table shows approximately 88,000 distinct CDR3 sequences, 12% of which occur a single time. The ten largest clones take up 11% to 15% of the sample. Its CDR3 holds 12 amino acids, cysteine through phenylalanine. Just CDR3 DNA is preserved here, 36 bases in frame from base 1. Between the V and J ends, shortened by 0 bases and 6 bases respectively, the junction contains 6 bases. The germline V gene yields SGHRS for CDR1 and YFSETQ for CDR2.

The chain is made from TRBV5-1 and TRBJ1-1, and TRBD1 may be the D gene, going by 5 matching bases. The clonotype comes from a human donor who donated a stem cell graft to a child with inherited bone marrow failure. The specimen was PBMCs from the stem cell graft donor, collected from the stem cell graft. For the CDR3, the sequence is CASSLAGSEAFF. The nucleotide sequence reads as follows: TGCGCCAGCAGCTTGGCAGGGTCTGAAGCTTTCTTT.